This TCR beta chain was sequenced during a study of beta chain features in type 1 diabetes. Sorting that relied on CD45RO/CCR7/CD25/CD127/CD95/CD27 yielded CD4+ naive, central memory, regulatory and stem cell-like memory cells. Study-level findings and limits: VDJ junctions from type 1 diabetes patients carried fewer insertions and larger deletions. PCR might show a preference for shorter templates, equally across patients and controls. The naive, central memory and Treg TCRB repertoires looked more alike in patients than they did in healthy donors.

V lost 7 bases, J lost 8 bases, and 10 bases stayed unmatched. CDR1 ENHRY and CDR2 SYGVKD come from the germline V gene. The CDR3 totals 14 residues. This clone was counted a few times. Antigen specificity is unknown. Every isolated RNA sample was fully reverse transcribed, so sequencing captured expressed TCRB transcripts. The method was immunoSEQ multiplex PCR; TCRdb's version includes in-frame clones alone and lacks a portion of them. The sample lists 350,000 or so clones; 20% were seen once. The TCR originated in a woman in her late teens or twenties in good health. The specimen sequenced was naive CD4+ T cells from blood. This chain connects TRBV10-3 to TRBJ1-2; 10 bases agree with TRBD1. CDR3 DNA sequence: TGTGCCATCACCGGCGGGACAGGGGATTGGGGCTACACCTTC. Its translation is CAITGGTGDWGYTF.